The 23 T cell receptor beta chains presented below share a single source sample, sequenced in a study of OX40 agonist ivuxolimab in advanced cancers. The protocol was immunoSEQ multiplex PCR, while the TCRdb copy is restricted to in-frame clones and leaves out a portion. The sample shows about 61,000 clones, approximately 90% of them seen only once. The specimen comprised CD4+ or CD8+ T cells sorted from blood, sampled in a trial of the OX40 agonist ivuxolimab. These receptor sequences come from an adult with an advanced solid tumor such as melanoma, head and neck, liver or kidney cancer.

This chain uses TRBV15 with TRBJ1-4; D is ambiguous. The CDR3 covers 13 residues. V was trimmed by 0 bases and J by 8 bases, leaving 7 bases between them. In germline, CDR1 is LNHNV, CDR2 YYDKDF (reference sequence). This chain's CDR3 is CATSRDLWEKLFF. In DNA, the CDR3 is TGTGCCACCAGCAGAGATCTTTGGGAAAAACTGTTTTTT.

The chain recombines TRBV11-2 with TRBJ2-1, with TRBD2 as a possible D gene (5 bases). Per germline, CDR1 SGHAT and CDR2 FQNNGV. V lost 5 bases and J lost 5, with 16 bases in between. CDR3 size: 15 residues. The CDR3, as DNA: TGTGCCAGCAGCCCCGATCTGAGGGCGAACAATGAGCAGTTCTTC. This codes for CASSPDLRANNEQFF.

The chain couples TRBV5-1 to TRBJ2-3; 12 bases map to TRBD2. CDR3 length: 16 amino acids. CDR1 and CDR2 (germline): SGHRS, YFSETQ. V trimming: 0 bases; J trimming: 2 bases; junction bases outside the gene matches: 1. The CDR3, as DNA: TGCGCCAGCAGCTTGGGACTAGCGGGGGCCACAGATACGCAGTATTTT. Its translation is CASSLGLAGATDTQYF.

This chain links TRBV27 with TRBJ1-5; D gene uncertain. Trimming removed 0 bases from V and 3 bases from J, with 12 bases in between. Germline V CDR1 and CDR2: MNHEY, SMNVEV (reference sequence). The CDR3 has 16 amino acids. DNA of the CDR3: TGTGCCAGCAGTTTATCGGTCCTTGATTACAATCAGCCCCAGCATTTT. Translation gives CASSLSVLDYNQPQHF.

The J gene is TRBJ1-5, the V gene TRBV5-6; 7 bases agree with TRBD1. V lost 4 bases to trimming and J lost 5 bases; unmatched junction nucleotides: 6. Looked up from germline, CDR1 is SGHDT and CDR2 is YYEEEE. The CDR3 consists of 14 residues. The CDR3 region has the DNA TGTGCCAGCAGCCTTACCGGGACAGATCAGCCCCAGCATTTT. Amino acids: CASSLTGTDQPQHF.

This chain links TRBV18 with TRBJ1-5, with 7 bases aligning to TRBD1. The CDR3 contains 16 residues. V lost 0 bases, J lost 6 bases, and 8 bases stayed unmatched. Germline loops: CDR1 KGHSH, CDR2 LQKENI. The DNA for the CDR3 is TGTGCCAGCTCACCACCCCCGACAGGGAGAGGTCAGCCCCAGCATTTT. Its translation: CASSPPPTGRGQPQHF.

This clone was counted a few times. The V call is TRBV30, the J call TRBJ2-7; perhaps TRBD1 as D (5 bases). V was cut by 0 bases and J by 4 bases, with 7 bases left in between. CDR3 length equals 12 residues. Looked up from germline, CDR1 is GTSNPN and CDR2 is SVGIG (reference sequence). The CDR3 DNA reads TGTGCCTGGAGTGTTCAGGGTTACGAGCAGTACTTC. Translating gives CAWSVQGYEQYF.

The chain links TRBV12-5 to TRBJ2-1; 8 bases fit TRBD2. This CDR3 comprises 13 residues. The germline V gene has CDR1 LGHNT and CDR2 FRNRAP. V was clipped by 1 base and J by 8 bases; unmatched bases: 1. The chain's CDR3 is CASGLAGGDEQFF. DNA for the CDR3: TGTGCTAGTGGTTTGGCGGGGGGGGATGAGCAGTTCTTC.

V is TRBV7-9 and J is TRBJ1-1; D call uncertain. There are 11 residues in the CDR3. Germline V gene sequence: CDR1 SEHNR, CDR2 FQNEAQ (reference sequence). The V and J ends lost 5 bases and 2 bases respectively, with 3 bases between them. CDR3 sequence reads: CASSLNTEAFF. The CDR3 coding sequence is TGTGCCAGCAGCCTCAACACTGAAGCTTTCTTT.

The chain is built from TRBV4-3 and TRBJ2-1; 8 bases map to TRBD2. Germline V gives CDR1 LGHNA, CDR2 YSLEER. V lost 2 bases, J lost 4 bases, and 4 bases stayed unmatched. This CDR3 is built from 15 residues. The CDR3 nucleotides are TGCGCCAGCAGCCAAACTAGCGGCCATTACAATGAGCAGTTCTTC. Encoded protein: CASSQTSGHYNEQFF.

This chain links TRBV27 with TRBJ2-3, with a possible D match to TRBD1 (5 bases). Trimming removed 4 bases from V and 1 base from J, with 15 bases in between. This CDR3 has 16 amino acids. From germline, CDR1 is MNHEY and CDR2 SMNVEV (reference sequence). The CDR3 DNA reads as TGTGCCAGCAGTTCCCCCCCCAGGGCTGGCACAGATACGCAGTATTTT. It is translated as CASSSPPRAGTDTQYF.

The chain's CDR3 is CASSIGPGELFF. Written as DNA, the CDR3 is TGTGCCAGTAGTATCGGACCCGGGGAGCTGTTTTTT. This rearrangement joins TRBV19 to TRBJ2-2; D ambiguous. Germline CDR1 reads LNHDA; CDR2 reads SQIVND (reference sequence). V was shortened by 3 bases and J by 6 bases, with 5 bases between the two germline ends. CDR3 length: 12 amino acids.

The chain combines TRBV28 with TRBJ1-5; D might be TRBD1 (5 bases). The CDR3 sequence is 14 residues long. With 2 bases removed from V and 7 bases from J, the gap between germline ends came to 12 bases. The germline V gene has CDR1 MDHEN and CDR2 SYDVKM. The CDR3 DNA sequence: TGTGCCAGCAGTTTAACCGCGCAGGGCCAGCCCCAGCATTTT. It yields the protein CASSLTAQGQPQHF.

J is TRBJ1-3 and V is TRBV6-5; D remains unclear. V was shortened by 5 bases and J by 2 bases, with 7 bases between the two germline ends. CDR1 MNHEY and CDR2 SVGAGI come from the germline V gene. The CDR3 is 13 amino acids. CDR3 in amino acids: CASSPFPGNTIYF. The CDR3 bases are TGTGCCAGCAGTCCATTCCCTGGAAACACCATATATTTT.

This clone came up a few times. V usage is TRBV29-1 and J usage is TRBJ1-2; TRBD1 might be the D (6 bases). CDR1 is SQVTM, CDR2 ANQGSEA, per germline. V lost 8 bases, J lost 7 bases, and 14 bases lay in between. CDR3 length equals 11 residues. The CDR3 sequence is CSCGQLGGYTF. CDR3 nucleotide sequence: TGCAGCTGTGGACAGCTCGGTGGCTACACCTTC.

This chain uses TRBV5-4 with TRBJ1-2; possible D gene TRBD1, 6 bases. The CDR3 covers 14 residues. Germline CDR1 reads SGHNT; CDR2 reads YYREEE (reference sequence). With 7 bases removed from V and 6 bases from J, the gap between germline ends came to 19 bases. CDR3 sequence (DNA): TGTGCCAGCCGGCGATCACAGGGCCGGGATGGCTACACCTTC. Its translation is CASRRSQGRDGYTF.

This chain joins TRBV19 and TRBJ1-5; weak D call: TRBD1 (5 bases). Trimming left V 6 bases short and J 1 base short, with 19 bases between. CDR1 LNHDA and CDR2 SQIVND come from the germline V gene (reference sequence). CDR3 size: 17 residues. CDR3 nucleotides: TGTGCCAGTAGCCCGAGGGATTTTCGGGGGAGCAATCAGCCCCAGCATTTT. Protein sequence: CASSPRDFRGSNQPQHF.

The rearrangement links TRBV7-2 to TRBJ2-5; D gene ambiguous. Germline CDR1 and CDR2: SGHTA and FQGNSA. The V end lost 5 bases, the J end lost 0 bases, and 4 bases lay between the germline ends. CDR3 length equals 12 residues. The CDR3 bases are TGTGCCAGCAGCGCCTACCAAGAGACCCAGTACTTC. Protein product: CASSAYQETQYF.

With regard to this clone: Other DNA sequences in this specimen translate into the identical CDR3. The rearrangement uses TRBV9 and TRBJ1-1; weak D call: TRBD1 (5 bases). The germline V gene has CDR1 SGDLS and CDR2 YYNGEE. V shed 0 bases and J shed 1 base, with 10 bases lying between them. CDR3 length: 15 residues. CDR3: CASSVGGGRNTEAFF. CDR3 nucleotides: TGTGCCAGCAGCGTAGGTGGGGGAAGGAACACTGAAGCTTTCTTT.

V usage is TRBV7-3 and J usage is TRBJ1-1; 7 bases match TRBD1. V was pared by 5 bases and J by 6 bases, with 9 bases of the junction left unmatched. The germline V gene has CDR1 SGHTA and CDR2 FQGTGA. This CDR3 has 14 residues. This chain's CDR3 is CASSLRGADAEAFF. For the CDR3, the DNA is TGTGCCAGCAGCCTCAGGGGGGCGGACGCTGAAGCTTTCTTT.

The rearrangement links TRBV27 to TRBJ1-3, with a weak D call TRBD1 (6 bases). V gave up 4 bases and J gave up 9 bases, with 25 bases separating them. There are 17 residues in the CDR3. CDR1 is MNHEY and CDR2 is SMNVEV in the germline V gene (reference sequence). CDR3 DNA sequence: TGTGCCAGCAGTTCCCTTGCCCCGGGGGGGGCCCGAGGCACCATATATTTT. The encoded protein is CASSSLAPGGARGTIYF.

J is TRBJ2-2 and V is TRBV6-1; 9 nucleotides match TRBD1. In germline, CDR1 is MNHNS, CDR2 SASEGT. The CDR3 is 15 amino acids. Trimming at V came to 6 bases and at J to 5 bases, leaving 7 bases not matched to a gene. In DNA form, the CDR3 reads TGTGCCAGCAGATTTCCGGGACAGGGAACCGGGGAGCTGTTTTTT. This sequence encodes CASRFPGQGTGELFF.

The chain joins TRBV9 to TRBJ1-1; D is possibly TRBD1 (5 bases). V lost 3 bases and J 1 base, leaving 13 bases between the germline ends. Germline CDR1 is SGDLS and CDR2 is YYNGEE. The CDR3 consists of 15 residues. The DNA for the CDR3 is TGTGCCAGCAGCGGCCTCGGGCAGGGGAACACTGAAGCTTTCTTT. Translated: CASSGLGQGNTEAFF.